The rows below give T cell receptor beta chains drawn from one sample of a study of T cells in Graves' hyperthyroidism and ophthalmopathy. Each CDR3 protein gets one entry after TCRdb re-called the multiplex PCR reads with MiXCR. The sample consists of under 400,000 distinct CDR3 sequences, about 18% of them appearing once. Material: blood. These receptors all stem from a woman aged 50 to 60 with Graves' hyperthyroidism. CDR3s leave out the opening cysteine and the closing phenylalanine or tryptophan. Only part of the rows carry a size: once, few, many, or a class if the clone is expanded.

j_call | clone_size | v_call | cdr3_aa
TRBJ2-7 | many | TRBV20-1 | SARARPLSSYEQY
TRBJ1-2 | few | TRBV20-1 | SALGQGGYT
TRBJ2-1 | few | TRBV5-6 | ASSLAPSVTNEQF
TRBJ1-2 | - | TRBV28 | ASSFWRNGYT
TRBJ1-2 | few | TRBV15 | ATYGPQGYT
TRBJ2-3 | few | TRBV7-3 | ASSLFGGLAGGTGTDTQY
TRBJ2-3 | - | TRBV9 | ASSVGGRAGDTQY
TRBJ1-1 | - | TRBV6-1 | ASRTGRYTEAF
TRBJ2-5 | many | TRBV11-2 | ASSPTLPRRPQETQY
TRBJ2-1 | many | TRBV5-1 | ASRTGLGPYNEQF
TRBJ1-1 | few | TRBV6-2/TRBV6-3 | VSSYVAGGPRVAF
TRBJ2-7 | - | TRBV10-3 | AIQAPPYEQY
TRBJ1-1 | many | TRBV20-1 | SALVQGTVPF
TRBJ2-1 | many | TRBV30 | ALQPPSYNEQF
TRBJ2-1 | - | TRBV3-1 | ASSQGTSGVIEQF
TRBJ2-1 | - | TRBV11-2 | ASSLEAGVSNEQF
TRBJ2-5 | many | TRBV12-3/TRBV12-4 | ASSHLKSQGETQY
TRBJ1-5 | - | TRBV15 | ATSRDSSPSY
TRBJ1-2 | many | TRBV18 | ASSPRSNYGYT
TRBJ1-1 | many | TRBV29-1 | SVGVFSNTEAF
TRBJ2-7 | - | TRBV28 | ASTNGRAYGQY
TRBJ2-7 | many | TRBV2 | ASSEASAAYEQY
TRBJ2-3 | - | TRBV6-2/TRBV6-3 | ASSYWGGGATDTQY
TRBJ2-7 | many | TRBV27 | ASGPSSYEQY
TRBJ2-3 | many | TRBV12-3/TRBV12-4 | ASSLTGSPDTQY
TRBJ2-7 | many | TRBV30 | AWTGSSYEQY
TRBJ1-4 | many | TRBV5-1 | ASNEGGTTNEKLF
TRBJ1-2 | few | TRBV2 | ASSEAPQGVDGYT
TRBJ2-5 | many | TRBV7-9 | ASSFRSGGAETQY
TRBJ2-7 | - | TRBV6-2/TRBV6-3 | ASSYPPGLAEYEQY
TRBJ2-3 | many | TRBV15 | ATSAGQGADTQY
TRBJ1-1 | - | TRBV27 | ASSLAGDGTEAF
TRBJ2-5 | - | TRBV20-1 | SARDPPREETQY
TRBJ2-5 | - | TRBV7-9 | ASSHQGLEETQY
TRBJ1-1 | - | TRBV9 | ASSVGTRAGGTEAF
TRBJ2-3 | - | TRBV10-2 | ASSERGQGTDTQY
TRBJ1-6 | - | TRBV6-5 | ASSYSIRSYNSPLH
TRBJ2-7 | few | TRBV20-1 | SAEPPGLAGLYEQY
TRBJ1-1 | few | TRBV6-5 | ASSYRGRVNTEAF
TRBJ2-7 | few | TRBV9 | ASSVEINSYEQY